Detailed here is one T cell receptor beta chain. The entry originates in a study of blood T cell repertoires in COVID-19. Study at large: The samples span acute and convalescent COVID-19 from the United States, Italy and Spain.

Original methodology: Reference gene primer amplification in the assay estimated nucleated cell counts. Here immunoSEQ multiplex PCR was the method, and the copy in TCRdb shows in-frame clones only, minus some. The D gene and trimming were derived from the DNA, and the V and J assignments and clone size from that table. The sample shows about 110,000 clones, 80% to 90% of them seen only once. V trimming: 2 bases; J trimming: 8 bases; junction bases outside the gene matches: 3. CDR1 and CDR2 from the germline V gene are SGHAT and FQNNGV. The length of the CDR3 is 16 residues. Sequencing was performed on peripheral blood. V and J are TRBV11-2 and TRBJ2-1, with 16 bases aligning to TRBD2. The clonotype was recovered from a human donor in a cohort sampled during active COVID-19. DNA for the CDR3: TGTGCCAGCAGCTTAATGGGACTAGCGGGGGGGCATGAGCAGTTCTTC. Amino acids: CASSLMGLAGGHEQFF.